The TCR beta chain under discussion was sequenced for a study of identical twins. Looked up from germline, CDR1 is ENHRY and CDR2 is SYGVKD. The CDR3 has 16 residues. One entry per CDR3 protein, called by TCRdb with MiXCR from the 5' RACE reads. There are approximately 250,000 distinct CDR3 sequences in the sample; 6.5% to 8% occur only once, and about 14% lies in the top ten. To note about this clonotype: A read error is possible here, since a much larger clone lies one base away.

The data also belong to a second study, concerning T cells expressing NK-cell markers.

The sample was CD8+ T cells sorted from blood. The clonotype comes from a woman between 18 and 29 years old in good health. The chain carries TRBV10-3 and TRBJ2-7; 7 positions agree with TRBD2. This CDR3 is CATSESSGPSSYEQYF. In DNA, the CDR3 is TGTGCCACCAGTGAGAGTAGCGGGCCTTCCTCCTACGAGCAGTACTTC.